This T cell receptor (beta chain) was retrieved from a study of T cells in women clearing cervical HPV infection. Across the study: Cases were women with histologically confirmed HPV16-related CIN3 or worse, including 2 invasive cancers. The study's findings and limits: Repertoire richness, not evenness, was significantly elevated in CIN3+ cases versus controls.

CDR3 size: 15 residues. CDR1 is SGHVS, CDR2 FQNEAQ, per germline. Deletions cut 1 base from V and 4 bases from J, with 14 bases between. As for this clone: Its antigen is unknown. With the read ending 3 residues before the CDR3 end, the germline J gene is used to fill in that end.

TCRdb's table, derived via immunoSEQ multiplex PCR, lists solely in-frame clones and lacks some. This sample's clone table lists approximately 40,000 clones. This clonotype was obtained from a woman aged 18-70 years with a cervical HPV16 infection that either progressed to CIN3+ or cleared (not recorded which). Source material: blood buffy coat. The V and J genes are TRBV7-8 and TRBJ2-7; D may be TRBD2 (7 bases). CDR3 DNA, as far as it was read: TGTGCCAGCAGCTTAGGATCGGGGGGCCCATACGAG. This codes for CASSLGSGGPYE. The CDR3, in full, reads CASSLGSGGPYEQYF.